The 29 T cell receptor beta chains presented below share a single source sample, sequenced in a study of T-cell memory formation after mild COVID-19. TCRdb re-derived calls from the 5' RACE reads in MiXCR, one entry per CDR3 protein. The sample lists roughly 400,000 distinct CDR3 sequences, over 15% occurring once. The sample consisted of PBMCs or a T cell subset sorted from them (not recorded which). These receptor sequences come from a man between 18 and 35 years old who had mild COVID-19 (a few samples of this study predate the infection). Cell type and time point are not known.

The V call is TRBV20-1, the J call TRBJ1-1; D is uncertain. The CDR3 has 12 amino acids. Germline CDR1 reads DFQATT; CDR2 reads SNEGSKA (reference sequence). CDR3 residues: CSTKQPNTEAFF. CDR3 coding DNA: TGCAGCACTAAACAGCCCAACACTGAAGCTTTCTTT.

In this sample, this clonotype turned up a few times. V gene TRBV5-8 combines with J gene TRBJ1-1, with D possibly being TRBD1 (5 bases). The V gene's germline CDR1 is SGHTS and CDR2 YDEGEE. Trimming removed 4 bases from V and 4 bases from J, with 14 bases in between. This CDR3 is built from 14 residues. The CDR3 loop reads CASSGGPRGTEAFF. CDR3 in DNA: TGTGCCAGCAGCGGGGGACCCCGGGGCACTGAAGCTTTCTTT.

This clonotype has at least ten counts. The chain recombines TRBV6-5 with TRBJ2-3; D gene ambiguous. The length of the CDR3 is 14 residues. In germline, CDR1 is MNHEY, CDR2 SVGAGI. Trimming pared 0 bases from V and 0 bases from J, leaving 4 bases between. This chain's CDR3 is CASSYSTSTDTQYF. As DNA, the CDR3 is TGTGCCAGCAGTTACTCGACTAGCACAGATACGCAGTATTTT.

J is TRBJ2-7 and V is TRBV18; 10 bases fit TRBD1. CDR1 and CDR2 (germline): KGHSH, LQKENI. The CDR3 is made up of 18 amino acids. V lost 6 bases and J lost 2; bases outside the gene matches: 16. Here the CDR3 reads CASSPTLARDRGAYEQYF. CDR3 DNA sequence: TGTGCCAGCTCGCCCACCCTCGCCCGGGACAGGGGCGCCTACGAGCAGTACTTC.

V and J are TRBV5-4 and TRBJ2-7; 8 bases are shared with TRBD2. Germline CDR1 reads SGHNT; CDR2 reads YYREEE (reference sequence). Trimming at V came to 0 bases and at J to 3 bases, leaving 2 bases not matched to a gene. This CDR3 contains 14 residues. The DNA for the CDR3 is TGTGCCAGCAGCTTGGAACTAGCGGACTACGAGCAGTACTTC. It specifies CASSLELADYEQYF.

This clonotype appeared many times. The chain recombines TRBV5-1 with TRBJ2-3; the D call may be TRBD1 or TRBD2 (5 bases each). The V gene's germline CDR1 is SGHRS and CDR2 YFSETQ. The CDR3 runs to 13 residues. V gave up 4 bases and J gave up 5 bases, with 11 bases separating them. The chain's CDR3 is CASSTPRGDTQYF. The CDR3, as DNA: TGCGCCAGCAGCACTCCGAGGGGAGATACGCAGTATTTT. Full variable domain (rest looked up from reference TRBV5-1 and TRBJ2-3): KAGVTQTPRYLIKTRGQQVTLSCSPISGHRSVSWYQQTPGQGLQFLFEYFSETQRNKGNFPGRFSGRQFSNSRSEMNVSTLELGDSALYLCASSTPRGDTQYFGPGTRLTVL.

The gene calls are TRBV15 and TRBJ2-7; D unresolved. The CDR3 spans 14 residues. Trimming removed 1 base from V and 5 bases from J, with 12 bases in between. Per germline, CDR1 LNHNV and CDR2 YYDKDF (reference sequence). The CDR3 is CATSRGSARHEQYF. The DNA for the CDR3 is TGTGCCACCAGCAGAGGCTCCGCCAGGCACGAGCAGTACTTC. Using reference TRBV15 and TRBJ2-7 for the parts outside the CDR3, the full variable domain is DAMVIQNPRYQVTQFGKPVTLSCSQTLNHNVMYWYQQKSSQAPKLLFHYYDKDFNNEADTPDNFQSRRPNTSFCFLDIRSPGLGDTAMYLCATSRGSARHEQYFGPGTRLTVT.

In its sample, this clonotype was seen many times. The CDR3 protein is CASSLTGTGDDTQYF. CDR3 DNA: TGTGCCAGCAGTTTAACCGGGACAGGGGACGATACGCAGTATTTT. J is TRBJ2-3 and V is TRBV12-3 or TRBV12-4; the match to TRBD1 covers 10 bases. The CDR3 loop spans 15 amino acids. After removal of 2 bases from V and 6 bases from J, the junction contained 5 bases not matched to a gene.

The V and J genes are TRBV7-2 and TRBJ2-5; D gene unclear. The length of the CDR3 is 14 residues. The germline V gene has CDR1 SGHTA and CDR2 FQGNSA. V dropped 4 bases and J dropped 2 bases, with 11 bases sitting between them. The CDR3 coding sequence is TGTGCCAGCAGCTCGGACCCCGGGCAAGAGACCCAGTACTTC. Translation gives CASSSDPGQETQYF.

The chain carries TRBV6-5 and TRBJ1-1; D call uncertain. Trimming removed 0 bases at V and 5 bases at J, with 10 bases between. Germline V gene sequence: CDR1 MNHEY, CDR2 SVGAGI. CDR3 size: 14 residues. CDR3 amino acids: CASSYSWSGTEAFF. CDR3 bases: TGTGCCAGCAGTTACTCGTGGTCGGGGACTGAAGCTTTCTTT.

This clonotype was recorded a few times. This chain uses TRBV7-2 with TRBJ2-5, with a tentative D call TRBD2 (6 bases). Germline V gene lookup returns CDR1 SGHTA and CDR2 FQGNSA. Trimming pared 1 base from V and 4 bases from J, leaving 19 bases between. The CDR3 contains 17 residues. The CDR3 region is CASSLDWGLHPVETQYF. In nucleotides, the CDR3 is TGTGCCAGCAGCTTAGATTGGGGACTCCACCCGGTAGAGACCCAGTACTTC.

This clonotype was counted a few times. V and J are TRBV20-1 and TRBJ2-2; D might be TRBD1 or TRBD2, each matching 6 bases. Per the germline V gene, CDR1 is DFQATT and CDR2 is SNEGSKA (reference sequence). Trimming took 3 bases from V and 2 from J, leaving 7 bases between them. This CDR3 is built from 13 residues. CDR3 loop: CSASGGNTGELFF. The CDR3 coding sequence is TGCAGTGCTAGCGGGGGCAACACCGGGGAGCTGTTTTTT.

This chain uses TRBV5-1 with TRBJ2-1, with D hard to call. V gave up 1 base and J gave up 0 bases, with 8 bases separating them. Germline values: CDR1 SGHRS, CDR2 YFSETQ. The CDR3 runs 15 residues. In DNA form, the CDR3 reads TGCGCCAGCAGCTTGAACCCTAGCTCCTACAATGAGCAGTTCTTC. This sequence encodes CASSLNPSSYNEQFF. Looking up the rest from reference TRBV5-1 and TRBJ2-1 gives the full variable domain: KAGVTQTPRYLIKTRGQQVTLSCSPISGHRSVSWYQQTPGQGLQFLFEYFSETQRNKGNFPGRFSGRQFSNSRSEMNVSTLELGDSALYLCASSLNPSSYNEQFFGPGTRLTVL.

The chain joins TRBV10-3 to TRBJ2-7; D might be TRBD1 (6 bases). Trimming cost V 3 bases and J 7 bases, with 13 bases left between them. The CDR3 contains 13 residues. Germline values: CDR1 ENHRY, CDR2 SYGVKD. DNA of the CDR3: TGTGCCATCAGTGAACCAGGGGTTAGGGAGCAGTACTTC. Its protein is CAISEPGVREQYF.

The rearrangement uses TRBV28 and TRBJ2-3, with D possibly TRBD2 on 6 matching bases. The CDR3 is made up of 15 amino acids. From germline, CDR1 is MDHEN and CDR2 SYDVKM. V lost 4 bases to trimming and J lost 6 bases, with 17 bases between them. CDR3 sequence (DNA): TGTGCCAGCAGTTACCGGGACGGTGGGAGGGATACGCAGTATTTT. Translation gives CASSYRDGGRDTQYF.

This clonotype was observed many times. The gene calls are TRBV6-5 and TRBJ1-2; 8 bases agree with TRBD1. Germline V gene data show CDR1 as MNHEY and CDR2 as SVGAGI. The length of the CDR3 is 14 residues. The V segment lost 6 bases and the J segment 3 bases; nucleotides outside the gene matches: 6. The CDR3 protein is CASSRTGSHYGYTF. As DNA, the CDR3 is TGTGCCAGCAGCCGGACAGGGTCTCACTATGGCTACACCTTC.

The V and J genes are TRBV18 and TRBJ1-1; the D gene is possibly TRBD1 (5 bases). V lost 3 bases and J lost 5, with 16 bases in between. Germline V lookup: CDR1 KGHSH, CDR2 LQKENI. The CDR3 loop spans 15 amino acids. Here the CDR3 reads CASSPSIQGETEAFF. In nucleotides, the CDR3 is TGTGCCAGCTCACCTTCGATCCAGGGTGAGACTGAAGCTTTCTTT.

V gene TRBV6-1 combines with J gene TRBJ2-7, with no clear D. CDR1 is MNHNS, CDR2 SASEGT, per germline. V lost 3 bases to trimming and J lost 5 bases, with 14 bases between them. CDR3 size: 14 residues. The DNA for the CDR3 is TGTGCCAGCAGTGAGGATGTAGGTCCCAACGAGCAGTACTTC. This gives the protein CASSEDVGPNEQYF.

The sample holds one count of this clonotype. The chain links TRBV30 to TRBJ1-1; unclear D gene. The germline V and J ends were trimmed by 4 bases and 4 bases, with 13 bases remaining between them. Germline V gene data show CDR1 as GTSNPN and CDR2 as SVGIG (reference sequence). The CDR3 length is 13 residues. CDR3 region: CAWTRSYGTEAFF. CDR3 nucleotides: TGTGCCTGGACCAGAAGCTACGGCACTGAAGCTTTCTTT.

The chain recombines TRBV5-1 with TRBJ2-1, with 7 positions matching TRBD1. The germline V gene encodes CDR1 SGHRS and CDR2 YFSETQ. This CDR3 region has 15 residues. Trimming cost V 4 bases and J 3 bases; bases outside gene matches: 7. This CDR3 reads CASSPTGDGYNEQFF. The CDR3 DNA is TGCGCCAGCAGCCCCACAGGGGACGGCTACAATGAGCAGTTCTTC.

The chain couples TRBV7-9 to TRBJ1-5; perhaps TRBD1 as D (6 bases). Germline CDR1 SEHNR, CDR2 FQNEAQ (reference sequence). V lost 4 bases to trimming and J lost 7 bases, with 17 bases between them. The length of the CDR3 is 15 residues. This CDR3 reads CASSSTVQGVQPQHF. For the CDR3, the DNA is TGTGCCAGCAGCTCAACGGTACAGGGTGTGCAGCCCCAGCATTTT.

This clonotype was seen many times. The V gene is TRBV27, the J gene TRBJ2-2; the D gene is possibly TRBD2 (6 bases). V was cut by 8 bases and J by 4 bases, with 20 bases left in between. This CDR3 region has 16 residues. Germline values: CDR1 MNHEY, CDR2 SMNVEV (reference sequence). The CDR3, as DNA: TGTGCCAGCCGGAGCCGACGCGGGGAAGGCACCGGGGAGCTGTTTTTT. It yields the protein CASRSRRGEGTGELFF.

CDR3 amino acids: CSARDRLVGETQYF. The CDR3 nucleotides read TGCAGTGCTAGAGATCGACTAGTAGGAGAGACCCAGTACTTC. The chain uses TRBV20-1 and TRBJ2-5; possibly TRBD2 for D (6 bases). Germline-derived CDR1 and CDR2 are DFQATT and SNEGSKA (reference sequence). CDR3 size: 14 residues. V shed 0 bases and J shed 4 bases, with 12 bases lying between them.

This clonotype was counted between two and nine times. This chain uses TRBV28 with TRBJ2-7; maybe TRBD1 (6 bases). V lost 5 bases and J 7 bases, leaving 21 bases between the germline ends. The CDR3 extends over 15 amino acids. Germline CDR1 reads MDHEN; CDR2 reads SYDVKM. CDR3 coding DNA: TGTGCCAGCAGTCCCCCACGCACGACAGGCAAGGAGCAGTACGTC. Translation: CASSPPRTTGKEQYV.

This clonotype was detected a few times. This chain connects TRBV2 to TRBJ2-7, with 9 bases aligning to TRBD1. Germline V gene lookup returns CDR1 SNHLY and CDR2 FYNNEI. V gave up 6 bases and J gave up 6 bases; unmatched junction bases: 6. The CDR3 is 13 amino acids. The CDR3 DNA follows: TGTGCCAGCAGAATGACAGGGGGGATCGAGCAGTACGTC. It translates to CASRMTGGIEQYV.

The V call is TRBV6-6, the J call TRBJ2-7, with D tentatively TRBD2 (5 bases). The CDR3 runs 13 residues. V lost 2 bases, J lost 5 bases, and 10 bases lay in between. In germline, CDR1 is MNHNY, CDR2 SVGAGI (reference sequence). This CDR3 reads CASSYPGLHEQYF. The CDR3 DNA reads TGTGCCAGCAGTTACCCCGGACTGCACGAGCAGTACTTC.

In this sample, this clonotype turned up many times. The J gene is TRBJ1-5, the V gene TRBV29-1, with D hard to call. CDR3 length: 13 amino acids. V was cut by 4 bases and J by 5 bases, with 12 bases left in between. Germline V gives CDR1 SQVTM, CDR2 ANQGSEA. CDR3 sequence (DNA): TGCAGCGTTGGTTCCCGGGCTTATCAGCCCCAGCATTTT. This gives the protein CSVGSRAYQPQHF.

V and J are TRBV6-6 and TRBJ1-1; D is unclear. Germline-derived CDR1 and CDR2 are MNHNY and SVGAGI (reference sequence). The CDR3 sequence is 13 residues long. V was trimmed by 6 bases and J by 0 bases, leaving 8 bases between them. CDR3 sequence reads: CASRKGLNTEAFF. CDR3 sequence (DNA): TGTGCCAGCAGGAAAGGGTTGAACACTGAAGCTTTCTTT.

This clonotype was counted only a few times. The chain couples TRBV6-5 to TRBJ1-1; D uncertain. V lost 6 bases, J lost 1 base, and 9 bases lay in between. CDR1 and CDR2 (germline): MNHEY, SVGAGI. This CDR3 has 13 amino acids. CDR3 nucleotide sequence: TGTGCCAGCAGAAAAGGAGAGAACACTGAAGCTTTCTTT. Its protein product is CASRKGENTEAFF.